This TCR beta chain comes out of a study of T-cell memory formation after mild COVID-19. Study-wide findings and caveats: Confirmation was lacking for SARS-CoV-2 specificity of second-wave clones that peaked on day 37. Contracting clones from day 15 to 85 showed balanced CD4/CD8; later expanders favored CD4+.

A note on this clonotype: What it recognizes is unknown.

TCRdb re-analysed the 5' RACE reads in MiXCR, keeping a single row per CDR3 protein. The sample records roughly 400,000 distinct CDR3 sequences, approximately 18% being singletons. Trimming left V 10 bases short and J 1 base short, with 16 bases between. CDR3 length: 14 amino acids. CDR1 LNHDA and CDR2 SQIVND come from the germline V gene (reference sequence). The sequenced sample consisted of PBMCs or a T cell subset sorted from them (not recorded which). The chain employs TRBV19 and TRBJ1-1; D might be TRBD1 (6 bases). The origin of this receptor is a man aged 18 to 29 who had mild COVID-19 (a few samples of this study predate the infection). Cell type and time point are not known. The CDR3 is CATSRGAGNTEAFF. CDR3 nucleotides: TGTGCCACCTCGCGGGGGGCGGGGAACACTGAAGCTTTCTTT.